This paragraph covers one TCR beta chain sequence. Its target is unknown. The record originates from a study of vaccination effects on CD4 cells after COVID-19. Findings of the study overall: In the late period after vaccination, infection- and vaccine-induced clones contracted markedly. Healthy vaccinees had only 1 of 255 vaccine-induced clones cross-react with common cold coronaviruses.

Sequencing in the ViraFEST assay came after antigen-specific CD4+ T cells had been expanded with viral peptide pools, which were used to stimulate PBMC. CD4+ T cell isolation took place after 10 days of culture. People in the vaccine group had not been infected with SARS-CoV-2 before, and their nucleocapsid antibodies were negative. The data were produced by immunoSEQ multiplex PCR, yet TCRdb's version contains in-frame clones alone and is incomplete. In the table there are tens of thousands of clones, more than 60% of which are singletons. CDR1 is SGDLS and CDR2 is YYNGEE in the germline V gene. V trimming: 0 bases; J trimming: 4 bases; junction bases outside the gene matches: 2. CDR3 length equals 15 residues.

This chain joins TRBV9 and TRBJ2-1, with TRBD2 identical over 9 bases. The TCR comes from a human donor who received a COVID-19 vaccine. The sequencing here drew on CD4+ T cells from PBMCs cultured with SARS-CoV-2 spike peptides, taken before COVID-19 vaccination. CDR3 bases: TGTGCCAGCAGCGTAGGGCGGGGGGGGTACAATGAGCAGTTCTTC. Translation: CASSVGRGGYNEQFF.